Listed here are 22 T cell receptor beta chains from one sample, sequenced in a study of technical replicates of blood from a handful of donors. Generated by immunoSEQ multiplex PCR, the TCRdb table keeps only in-frame clones and is missing some. The table lists some 77,000 clones, around 94% of them singletons, with around 0.38% in the top ten. The sequencing input was T cells isolated from PBMCs. The receptors derive from a human donor in good health.

This clone was seen only once. V and J are TRBV2 and TRBJ2-1, with TRBD2 matching over 12 bases. CDR3 length: 16 amino acids. Germline trimming cut 4 bases from V and 8 bases from J; bases unmatched to any gene: 9. Per germline, CDR1 SNHLY and CDR2 FYNNEI. CDR3 sequence: CASSARLAGVYHEQFF. For the CDR3, the DNA is TGTGCCAGCAGTGCTCGACTAGCGGGAGTATACCATGAGCAGTTCTTC.

This chain links TRBV27 with TRBJ1-2, with D tentatively TRBD1 (6 bases). The germline V gene encodes CDR1 MNHEY and CDR2 SMNVEV (reference sequence). Trimming removed 2 bases from V and 6 bases from J, with 16 bases in between. There are 15 residues in the CDR3. The CDR3 reads CASSLIGGRGDGYTF. CDR3 in DNA: TGTGCCAGCAGTTTAATCGGGGGGCGCGGGGATGGCTACACCTTC.

The chain joins TRBV29-1 to TRBJ2-2; D not resolved. V was pared by 6 bases and J by 1 base, with 9 bases between. CDR1 and CDR2 (germline): SQVTM, ANQGSEA. This CDR3 has 13 residues. CDR3 in amino acids: CSVLFRNTGELFF. CDR3 bases: TGCAGCGTCCTCTTCCGGAACACCGGGGAGCTGTTTTTT.

V and J are TRBV5-1 and TRBJ1-4; perhaps TRBD1 as D (5 bases). The CDR3 runs 14 residues. Germline CDR1 SGHRS, CDR2 YFSETQ. V lost 4 bases and J 8 bases, leaving 15 bases between the germline ends. CDR3 loop: CASSPEGHREKLFF. For the CDR3, the DNA is TGCGCCAGCAGCCCGGAGGGGCACCGAGAAAAACTGTTTTTT.

This rearrangement joins TRBV14 to TRBJ2-3; 10 bases match TRBD1. The germline CDR1 and CDR2 sequences are SGHDN and FVKESK. The CDR3 contains 16 residues. V dropped 0 bases and J dropped 3; count of bases not matched to a gene: 3. In DNA, the CDR3 is TGTGCCAGCAGCCAAGATGCGGGACAGGGGACAGATACGCAGTATTTT. It yields the protein CASSQDAGQGTDTQYF.

This chain uses TRBV7-8 with TRBJ2-7; 9 nucleotides agree with TRBD1. The CDR3 runs 18 residues. V was clipped by 5 bases and J by 3 bases; unmatched bases: 17. Germline lookup yields CDR1 SGHVS and CDR2 FQNEAQ. The CDR3 nucleotides read TGTGCCAGCAGCCTCCGGGACAGGGACGGAGTCGCGCTCTACGAGCAGTACTTC. It specifies CASSLRDRDGVALYEQYF.

The V call is TRBV11-2, the J call TRBJ2-7; 9 nucleotides match TRBD1. The V gene end was trimmed by 6 bases and the J gene end by 3 bases; junction bases not matched to a gene: 9. The CDR3 extends over 15 amino acids. Germline V gene sequence: CDR1 SGHAT, CDR2 FQNNGV. This CDR3 is CASSWPGQGLYEQYF. The CDR3 bases are TGTGCCAGCAGTTGGCCGGGACAGGGCCTCTACGAGCAGTACTTC.

This sequence joins TRBV6-6 and TRBJ1-1, with unresolved D. Trimming took off 4 bases at V and 5 bases at J, with 14 bases between the two ends. From germline, CDR1 is MNHNY and CDR2 SVGAGI (reference sequence). The CDR3 length is 14 residues. CDR3 DNA sequence: TGTGCCAGCAGTTCTACAGAGGGCCTTACTGAAGCTTTCTTT. Its protein product is CASSSTEGLTEAFF.

This clone was detected once. The chain uses TRBV6-5 and TRBJ2-5; a possible D gene is TRBD1 (6 bases). The V end lost 7 bases, the J end lost 1 base, and 13 bases lay between the germline ends. This CDR3 is 14 amino acids long. Per germline, CDR1 MNHEY and CDR2 SVGAGI. The CDR3 DNA reads TGTGCCAGCAAGGATACAGGGCCCCAAGAGACCCAGTACTTC. This codes for CASKDTGPQETQYF.

This chain joins TRBV7-8 and TRBJ2-7, with D possibly TRBD1 on 5 matching bases. The CDR3 is 14 amino acids. Germline values: CDR1 SGHVS, CDR2 FQNEAQ. V was cut by 1 base and J by 2 bases, with 9 bases left in between. CDR3 amino acids: CASSLDRGPYEQYF. The CDR3 DNA is TGTGCCAGCAGCTTAGATAGGGGTCCCTACGAGCAGTACTTC.

The chain combines TRBV7-3 with TRBJ1-1, with 8 bases lining up with TRBD1. This CDR3 region has 15 residues. The germline CDR1 and CDR2 sequences are SGHTA and FQGTGA. Losses at the gene ends were 5 bases for V and 5 bases for J; bases not matched to a gene: 10. The CDR3 nucleotides are TGTGCCAGCAGCCCTAACGACAGGGGAGGTACTGAAGCTTTCTTT. Its protein is CASSPNDRGGTEAFF.

V usage is TRBV2 and J usage is TRBJ2-7, with 7 bases matching TRBD1. Germline V CDR1 and CDR2: SNHLY, FYNNEI. There are 15 residues in the CDR3. V shed 3 bases and J 0 bases; nucleotides not matched to a gene: 5. CDR3 in amino acids: CASSDVTGNSYEQYF. The CDR3 nucleotides read TGTGCCAGCAGTGATGTGACAGGGAACTCCTACGAGCAGTACTTC.

The chain recombines TRBV7-9 with TRBJ2-1, with TRBD1 matching 7 bases. CDR1 SEHNR and CDR2 FQNEAQ come from the germline V gene (reference sequence). This CDR3 is built from 14 residues. V shed 4 bases, J shed 4 bases, and the junction held 4 bases outside the gene matches. As DNA, the CDR3 is TGTGCCAGCAGCTCCTGGACAGGATACAATGAGCAGTTCTTC. Its protein product is CASSSWTGYNEQFF.

This clone was observed once. This chain links TRBV5-1 with TRBJ2-2; 13 nucleotides align to TRBD2. Losses at the gene ends were 4 bases for V and 8 bases for J; bases not matched to a gene: 14. Germline V gene lookup returns CDR1 SGHRS and CDR2 YFSETQ. CDR3 length equals 18 residues. The CDR3 sequence: CASSPLGLAGLILGELFF. The CDR3 DNA sequence: TGCGCCAGCAGCCCACTGGGACTAGCGGGGCTTATTTTGGGGGAGCTGTTTTTT. Combining the CDR3 with reference TRBV5-1 and TRBJ2-2 gives the whole variable domain KAGVTQTPRYLIKTRGQQVTLSCSPISGHRSVSWYQQTPGQGLQFLFEYFSETQRNKGNFPGRFSGRQFSNSRSEMNVSTLELGDSALYLCASSPLGLAGLILGELFFGEGSRLTVL.

The chain carries TRBV28 and TRBJ1-5; TRBD1 is a possible D gene (6 bases). The CDR3 consists of 14 residues. CDR1 is MDHEN, CDR2 SYDVKM, per germline. As DNA, the CDR3 is TGTAGCAGCGTTCTTCAGGGGTGGAATCAGCCCCAGCATTTT. This gives the protein CSSVLQGWNQPQHF.

The rearrangement links TRBV9 to TRBJ2-7; tentatively, D is TRBD1 (6 bases). This CDR3 spans 15 amino acids. Germline lookup yields CDR1 SGDLS and CDR2 YYNGEE. V lost 3 bases and J lost 4, with 17 bases in between. Here the CDR3 reads CASSAAITGSYEQYF. DNA of the CDR3: TGTGCCAGCAGCGCGGCTATAACAGGGTCGTACGAGCAGTACTTC.

The chain is built from TRBV9 and TRBJ1-2; 7 nucleotides align to TRBD1. Trimming removed 4 bases from V and 5 bases from J; junction bases left unmatched: 11. Per germline, CDR1 SGDLS and CDR2 YYNGEE. This CDR3 spans 15 amino acids. The DNA for the CDR3 is TGTGCCAGCAGCAAAGGGACAGCCCAAGGATATGGCTACACCTTC. It encodes CASSKGTAQGYGYTF.

The chain couples TRBV6-5 to TRBJ2-7; the match to TRBD2 covers 7 bases. With V trimmed by 5 bases and J by 4 bases, 11 bases remained unmatched. The germline V gene encodes CDR1 MNHEY and CDR2 SVGAGI. The CDR3 totals 15 residues. The CDR3 nucleotides are TGTGCCAGCAGTAGCGGGACGACCCTATCTTACGAGCAGTACTTC. Translation gives CASSSGTTLSYEQYF.

The rearrangement joins TRBV14 to TRBJ1-2; 8 bases are a match to TRBD1. V was pared by 3 bases and J by 4 bases, with 4 bases of the junction left unmatched. Germline-derived CDR1 and CDR2 are SGHDN and FVKESK. The CDR3 is made up of 14 amino acids. CDR3 nucleotide sequence: TGTGCCAGCAGCCAGGGGACAGGTGCCTATGGCTACACCTTC. Amino acid sequence: CASSQGTGAYGYTF.

V usage is TRBV29-1 and J usage is TRBJ1-1; 9 bases match TRBD1. CDR1 is SQVTM, CDR2 ANQGSEA, per germline. CDR3 size: 10 residues. The J segment lost 11 bases and the V segment lost 7 bases, leaving 5 bases of the junction unmatched. The CDR3 reads CSGQGEEAFF. In DNA, the CDR3 is TGCAGCGGACAGGGGGAAGAGGCTTTCTTT.

The V gene is TRBV6-5, the J gene TRBJ2-3; D is undetermined. The CDR3 has 11 residues. Trimming left V 5 bases short and J 3 bases short, with 3 bases between. The V gene's germline CDR1 is MNHEY and CDR2 SVGAGI. As DNA, the CDR3 is TGTGCCAGCAGTCAAACAGATACGCAGTATTTT. It encodes CASSQTDTQYF.

The chain carries TRBV4-2 and TRBJ1-4, with D tentatively TRBD1 (6 bases). CDR3 length: 15 residues. Trimming pared 3 bases from V and 8 bases from J, leaving 16 bases between. Germline CDR1 LGHNA, CDR2 YNFKEQ. CDR3 in amino acids: CASSQEGGVGEKLFF. DNA of the CDR3: TGTGCCAGCAGCCAGGAGGGGGGGGTAGGCGAAAAACTGTTTTTT.